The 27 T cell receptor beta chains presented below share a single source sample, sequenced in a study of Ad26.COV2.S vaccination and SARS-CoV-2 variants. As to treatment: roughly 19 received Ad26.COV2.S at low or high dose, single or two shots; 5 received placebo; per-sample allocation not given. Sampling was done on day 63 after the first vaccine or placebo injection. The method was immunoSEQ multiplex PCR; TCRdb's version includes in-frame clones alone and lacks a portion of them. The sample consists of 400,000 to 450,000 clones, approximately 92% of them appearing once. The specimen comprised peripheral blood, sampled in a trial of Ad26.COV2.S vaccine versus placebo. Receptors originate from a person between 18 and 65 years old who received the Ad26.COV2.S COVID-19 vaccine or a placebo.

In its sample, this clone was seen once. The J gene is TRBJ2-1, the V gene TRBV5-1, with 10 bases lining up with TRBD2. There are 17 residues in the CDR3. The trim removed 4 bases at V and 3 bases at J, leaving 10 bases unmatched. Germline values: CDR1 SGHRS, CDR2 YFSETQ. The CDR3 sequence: CASSPSVLAGDYNEQFF. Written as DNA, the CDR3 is TGCGCCAGCAGCCCATCCGTCCTAGCGGGAGACTACAATGAGCAGTTCTTC. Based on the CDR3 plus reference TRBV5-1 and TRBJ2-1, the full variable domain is KAGVTQTPRYLIKTRGQQVTLSCSPISGHRSVSWYQQTPGQGLQFLFEYFSETQRNKGNFPGRFSGRQFSNSRSEMNVSTLELGDSALYLCASSPSVLAGDYNEQFFGPGTRLTVL.

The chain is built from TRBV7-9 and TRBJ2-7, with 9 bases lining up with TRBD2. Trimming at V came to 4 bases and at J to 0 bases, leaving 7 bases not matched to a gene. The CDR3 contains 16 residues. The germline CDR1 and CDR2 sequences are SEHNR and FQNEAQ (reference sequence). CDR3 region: CASSYPTSGSSYEQYF. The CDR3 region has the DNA TGTGCCAGCAGCTACCCGACTAGCGGCAGCTCCTACGAGCAGTACTTC.

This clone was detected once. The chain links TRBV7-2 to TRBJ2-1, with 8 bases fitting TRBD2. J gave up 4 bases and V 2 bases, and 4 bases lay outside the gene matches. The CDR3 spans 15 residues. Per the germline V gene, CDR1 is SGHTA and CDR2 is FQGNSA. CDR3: CASSLILAAYNEQFF. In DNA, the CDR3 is TGTGCCAGCAGCTTAATACTAGCGGCTTACAATGAGCAGTTCTTC. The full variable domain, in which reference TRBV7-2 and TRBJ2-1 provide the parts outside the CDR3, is GAGVSQSPSNKVTEKGKDVELRCDPISGHTALYWYRQSLGQGLEFLIYFQGNSAPDKSGLPSDRFSAERTGGSVSTLTIQRTQQEDSAVYLCASSLILAAYNEQFFGPGTRLTVL.

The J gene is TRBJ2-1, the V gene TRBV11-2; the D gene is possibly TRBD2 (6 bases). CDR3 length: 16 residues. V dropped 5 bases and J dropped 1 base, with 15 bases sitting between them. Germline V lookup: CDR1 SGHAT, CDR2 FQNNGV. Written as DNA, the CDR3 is TGTGCCAGCAGCCCTAGTGGGACTTCTTCCTACAATGAGCAGTTCTTC. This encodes CASSPSGTSSYNEQFF.

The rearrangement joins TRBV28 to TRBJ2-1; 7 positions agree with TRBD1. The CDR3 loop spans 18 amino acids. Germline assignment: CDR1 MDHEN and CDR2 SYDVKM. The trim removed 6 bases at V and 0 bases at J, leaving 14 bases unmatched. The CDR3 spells CASSPQPMTGSSYNEQFF. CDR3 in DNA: TGTGCCAGCAGCCCTCAACCGATGACAGGGAGCTCCTACAATGAGCAGTTCTTC.

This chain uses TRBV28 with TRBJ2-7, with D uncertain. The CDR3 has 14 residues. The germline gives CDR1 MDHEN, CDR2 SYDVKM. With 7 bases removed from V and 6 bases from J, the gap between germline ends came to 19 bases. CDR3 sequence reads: CASTIRSTWGEQYF. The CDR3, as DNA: TGTGCCAGCACCATTAGGAGTACGTGGGGCGAGCAGTACTTC.

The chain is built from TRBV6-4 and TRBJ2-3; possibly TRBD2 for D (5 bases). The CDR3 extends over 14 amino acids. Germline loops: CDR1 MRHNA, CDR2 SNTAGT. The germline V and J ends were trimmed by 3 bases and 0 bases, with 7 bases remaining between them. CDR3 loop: CASSEQRSTDTQYF. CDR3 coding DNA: TGTGCCAGCAGTGAACAGCGGAGCACAGATACGCAGTATTTT.

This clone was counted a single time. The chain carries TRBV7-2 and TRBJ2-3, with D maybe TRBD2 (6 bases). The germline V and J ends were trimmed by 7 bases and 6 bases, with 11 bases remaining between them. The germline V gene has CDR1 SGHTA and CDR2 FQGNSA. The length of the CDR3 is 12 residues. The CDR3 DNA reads TGTGCCAGCAAACTAGCATCTGATACGCAGTATTTT. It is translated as CASKLASDTQYF.

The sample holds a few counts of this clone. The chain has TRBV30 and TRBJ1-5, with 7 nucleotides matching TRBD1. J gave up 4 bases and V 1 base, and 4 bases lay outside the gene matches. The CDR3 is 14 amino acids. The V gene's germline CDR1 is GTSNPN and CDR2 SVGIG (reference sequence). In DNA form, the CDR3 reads TGTGCCTGGAGTGCATCAGGGGGGAATCAGCCCCAGCATTTT. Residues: CAWSASGGNQPQHF. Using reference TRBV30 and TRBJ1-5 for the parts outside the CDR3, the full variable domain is SQTIHQWPATLVQPVGSPLSLECTVEGTSNPNLYWYRQAAGRGLQLLFYSVGIGQISSEVPQNLSASRPQDRQFILSSKKLLLSDSGFYLCAWSASGGNQPQHFGDGTRLSIL.

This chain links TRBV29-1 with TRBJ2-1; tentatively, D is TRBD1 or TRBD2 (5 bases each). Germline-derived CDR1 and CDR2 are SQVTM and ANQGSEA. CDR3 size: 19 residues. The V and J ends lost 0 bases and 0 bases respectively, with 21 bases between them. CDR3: CSVEEPGRTLLSSYNEQFF. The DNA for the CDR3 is TGCAGCGTTGAAGAACCGGGACGGACCCTTCTGAGCTCCTACAATGAGCAGTTCTTC.

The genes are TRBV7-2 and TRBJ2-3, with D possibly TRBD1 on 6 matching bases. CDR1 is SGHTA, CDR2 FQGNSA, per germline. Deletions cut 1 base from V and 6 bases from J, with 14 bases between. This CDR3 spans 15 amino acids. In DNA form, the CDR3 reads TGTGCCAGCAGCTTAGTGGGGGCGGTGGGGGATACGCAGTATTTT. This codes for CASSLVGAVGDTQYF. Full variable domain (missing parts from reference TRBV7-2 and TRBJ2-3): GAGVSQSPSNKVTEKGKDVELRCDPISGHTALYWYRQSLGQGLEFLIYFQGNSAPDKSGLPSDRFSAERTGGSVSTLTIQRTQQEDSAVYLCASSLVGAVGDTQYFGPGTRLTVL.

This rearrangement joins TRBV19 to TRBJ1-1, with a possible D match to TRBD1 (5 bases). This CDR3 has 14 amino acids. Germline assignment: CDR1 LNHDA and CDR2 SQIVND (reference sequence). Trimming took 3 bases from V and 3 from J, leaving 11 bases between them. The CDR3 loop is CASSIGRGYTEAFF. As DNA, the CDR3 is TGTGCCAGTAGTATCGGGAGGGGATACACTGAAGCTTTCTTT.

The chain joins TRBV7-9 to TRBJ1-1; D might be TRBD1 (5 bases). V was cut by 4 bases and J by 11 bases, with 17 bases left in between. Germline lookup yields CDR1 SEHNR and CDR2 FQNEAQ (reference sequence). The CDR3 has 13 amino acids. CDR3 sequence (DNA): TGTGCCAGCAGCTACCGGGGGAATATAGGGGCTTTCTTT. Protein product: CASSYRGNIGAFF.

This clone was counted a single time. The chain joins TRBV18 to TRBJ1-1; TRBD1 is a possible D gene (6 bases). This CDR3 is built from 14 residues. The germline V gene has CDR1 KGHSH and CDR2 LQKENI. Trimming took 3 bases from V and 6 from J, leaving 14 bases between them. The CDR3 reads CASSPTRGASEAFF. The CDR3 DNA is TGTGCCAGCTCACCGACCCGGGGGGCGTCTGAAGCTTTCTTT. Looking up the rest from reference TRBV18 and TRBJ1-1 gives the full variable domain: NAGVMQNPRHLVRRRGQEARLRCSPMKGHSHVYWYRQLPEEGLKFMVYLQKENIIDESGMPKERFSAEFPKEGPSILRIQQVVRGDSAAYFCASSPTRGASEAFFGQGTRLTVV.

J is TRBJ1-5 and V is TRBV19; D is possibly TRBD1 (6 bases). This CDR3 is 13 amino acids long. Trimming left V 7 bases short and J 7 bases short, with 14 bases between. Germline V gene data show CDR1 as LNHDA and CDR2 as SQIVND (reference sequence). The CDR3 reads CASTYREGQPQHF. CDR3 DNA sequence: TGTGCCAGTACGTACAGGGAGGGGCAGCCCCAGCATTTT.

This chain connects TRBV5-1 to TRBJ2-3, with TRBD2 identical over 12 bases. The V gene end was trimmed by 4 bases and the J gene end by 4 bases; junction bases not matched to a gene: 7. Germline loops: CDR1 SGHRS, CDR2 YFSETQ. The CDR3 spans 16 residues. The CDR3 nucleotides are TGCGCCAGCAGCCAGAGGACTAGCGGGACATCAGATACGCAGTATTTT. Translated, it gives CASSQRTSGTSDTQYF.

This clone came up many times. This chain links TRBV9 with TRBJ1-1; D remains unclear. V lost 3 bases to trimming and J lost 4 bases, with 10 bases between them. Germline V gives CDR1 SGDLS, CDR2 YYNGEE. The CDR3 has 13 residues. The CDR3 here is CASSALGSTEAFF. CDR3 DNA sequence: TGTGCCAGCAGCGCCCTGGGGAGCACTGAAGCTTTCTTT.

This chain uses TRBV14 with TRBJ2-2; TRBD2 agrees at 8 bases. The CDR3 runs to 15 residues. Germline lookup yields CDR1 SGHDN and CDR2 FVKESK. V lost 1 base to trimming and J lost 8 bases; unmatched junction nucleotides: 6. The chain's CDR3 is CASSQVAGGLGELFF. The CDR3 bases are TGTGCCAGCAGCCAAGTGGCGGGAGGCCTGGGGGAGCTGTTTTTT.

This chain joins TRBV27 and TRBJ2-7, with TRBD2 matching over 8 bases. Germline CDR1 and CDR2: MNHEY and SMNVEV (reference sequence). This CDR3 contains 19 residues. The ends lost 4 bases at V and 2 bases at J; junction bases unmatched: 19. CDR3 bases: TGTGCCAGCAGTTCTGCTCTAGCGGGCCCCCTCCAGGCCGCCTACGAGCAGTACTTC. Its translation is CASSSALAGPLQAAYEQYF.

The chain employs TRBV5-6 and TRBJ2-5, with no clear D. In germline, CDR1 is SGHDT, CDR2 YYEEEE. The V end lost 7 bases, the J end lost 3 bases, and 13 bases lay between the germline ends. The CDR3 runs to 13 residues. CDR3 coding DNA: TGTGCCAGCCAATCATGGGCAGAAGAGACCCAGTACTTC. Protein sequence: CASQSWAEETQYF.

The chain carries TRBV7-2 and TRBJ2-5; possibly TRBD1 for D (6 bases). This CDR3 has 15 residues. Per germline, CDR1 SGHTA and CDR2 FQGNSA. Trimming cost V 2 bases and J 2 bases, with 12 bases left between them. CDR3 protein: CASSLNRVLQETQYF. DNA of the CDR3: TGTGCCAGCAGCTTAAACAGGGTGCTACAAGAGACCCAGTACTTC.

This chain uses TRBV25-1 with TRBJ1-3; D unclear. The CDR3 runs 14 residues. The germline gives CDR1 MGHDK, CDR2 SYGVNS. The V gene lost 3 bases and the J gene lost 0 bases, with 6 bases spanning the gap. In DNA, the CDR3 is TGTGCCAGCAGTGAGTACATCTCTGGAAACACCATATATTTT. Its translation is CASSEYISGNTIYF.

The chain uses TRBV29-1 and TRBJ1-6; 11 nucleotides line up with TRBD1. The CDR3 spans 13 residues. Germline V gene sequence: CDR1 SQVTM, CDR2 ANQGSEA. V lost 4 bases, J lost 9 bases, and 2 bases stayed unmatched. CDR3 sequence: CSVAGTGGSPLHF. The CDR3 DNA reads TGCAGCGTTGCCGGGACAGGGGGTTCACCCCTCCACTTT.

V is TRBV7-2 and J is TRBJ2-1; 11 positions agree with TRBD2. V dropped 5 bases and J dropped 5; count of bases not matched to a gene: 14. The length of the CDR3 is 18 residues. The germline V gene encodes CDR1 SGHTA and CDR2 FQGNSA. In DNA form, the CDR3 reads TGTGCCAGCAGCCGTAGGGGGGTAGCGGGAGGGGCCCACAATGAGCAGTTCTTC. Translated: CASSRRGVAGGAHNEQFF.

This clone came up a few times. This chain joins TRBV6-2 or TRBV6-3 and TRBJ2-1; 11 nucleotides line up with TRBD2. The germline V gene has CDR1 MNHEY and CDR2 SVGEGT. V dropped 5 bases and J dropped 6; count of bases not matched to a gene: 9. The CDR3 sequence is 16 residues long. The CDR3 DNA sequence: TGTGCCAGCAGTAGTGTAGCGGGAGGGCCCGTCAATGAGCAGTTCTTC. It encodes CASSSVAGGPVNEQFF.

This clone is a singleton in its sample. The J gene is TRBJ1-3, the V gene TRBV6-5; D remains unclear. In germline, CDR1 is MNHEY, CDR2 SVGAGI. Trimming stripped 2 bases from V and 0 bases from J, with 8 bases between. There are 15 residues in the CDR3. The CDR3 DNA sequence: TGTGCCAGCAGTTACACCAGGCTCTCTGGAAACACCATATATTTT. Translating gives CASSYTRLSGNTIYF.

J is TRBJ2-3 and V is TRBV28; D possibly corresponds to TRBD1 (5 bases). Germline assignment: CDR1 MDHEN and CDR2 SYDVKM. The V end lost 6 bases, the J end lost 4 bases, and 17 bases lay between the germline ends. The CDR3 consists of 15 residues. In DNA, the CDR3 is TGTGCCAGCAGACCTATTCTGACAGCTCCAGATACGCAGTATTTT. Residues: CASRPILTAPDTQYF.